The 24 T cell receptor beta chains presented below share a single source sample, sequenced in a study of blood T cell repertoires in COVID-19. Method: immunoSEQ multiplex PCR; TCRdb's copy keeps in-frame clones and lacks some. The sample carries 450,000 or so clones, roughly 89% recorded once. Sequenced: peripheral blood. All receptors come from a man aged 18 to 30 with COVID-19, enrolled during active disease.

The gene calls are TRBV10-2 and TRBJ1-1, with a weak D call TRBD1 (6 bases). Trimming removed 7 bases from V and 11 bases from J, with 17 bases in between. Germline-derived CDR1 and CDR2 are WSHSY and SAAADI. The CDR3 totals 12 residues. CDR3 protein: CASTMTGPEAFF. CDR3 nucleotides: TGCGCCAGCACTATGACAGGTCCCGAGGCTTTCTTT.

CDR3 in amino acids: CASRTERTYEQYF. The DNA for the CDR3 is TGTGCCAGCAGGACAGAAAGAACCTACGAGCAGTACTTC. The V call is TRBV27, the J call TRBJ2-7; weak D call: TRBD1 (5 bases). Germline V gene sequence: CDR1 MNHEY, CDR2 SMNVEV (reference sequence). This CDR3 contains 13 residues. Trimming left V 6 bases short and J 2 bases short, with 11 bases between.

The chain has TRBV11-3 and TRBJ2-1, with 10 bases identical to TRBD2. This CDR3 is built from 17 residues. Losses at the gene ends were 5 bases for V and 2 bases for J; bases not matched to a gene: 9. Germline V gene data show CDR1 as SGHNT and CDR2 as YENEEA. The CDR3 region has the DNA TGTGCCAGCAGCCTCCGGACTAGCGGAGGACCCTACAATGAGCAGTTCTTC. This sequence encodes CASSLRTSGGPYNEQFF. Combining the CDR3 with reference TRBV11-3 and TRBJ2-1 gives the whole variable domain EAGVVQSPRYKIIEKKQPVAFWCNPISGHNTLYWYLQNLGQGPELLIRYENEEAVDDSQLPKDRFSAERLKGVDSTLKIQPAELGDSAVYLCASSLRTSGGPYNEQFFGPGTRLTVL.

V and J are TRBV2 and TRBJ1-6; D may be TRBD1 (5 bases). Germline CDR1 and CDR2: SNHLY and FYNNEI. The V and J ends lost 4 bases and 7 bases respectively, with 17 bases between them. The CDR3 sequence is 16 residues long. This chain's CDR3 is CASSGEGTGRNSPLHF. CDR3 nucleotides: TGTGCCAGCAGTGGGGAGGGGACCGGCAGAAATTCACCCCTCCACTTT.

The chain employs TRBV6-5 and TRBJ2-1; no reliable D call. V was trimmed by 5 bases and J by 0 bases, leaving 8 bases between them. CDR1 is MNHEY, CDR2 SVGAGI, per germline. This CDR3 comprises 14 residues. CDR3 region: CASSPASSYNEQFF. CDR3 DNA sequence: TGTGCCAGCAGTCCAGCGAGCTCCTACAATGAGCAGTTCTTC.

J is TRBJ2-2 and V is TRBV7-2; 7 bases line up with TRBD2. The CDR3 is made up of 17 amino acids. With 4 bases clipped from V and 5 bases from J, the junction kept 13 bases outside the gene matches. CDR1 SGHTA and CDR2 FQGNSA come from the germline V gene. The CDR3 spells CASSSATSVLRTGELFF. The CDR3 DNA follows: TGTGCCAGCAGCTCAGCAACTAGCGTCCTTCGTACCGGGGAGCTGTTTTTT.

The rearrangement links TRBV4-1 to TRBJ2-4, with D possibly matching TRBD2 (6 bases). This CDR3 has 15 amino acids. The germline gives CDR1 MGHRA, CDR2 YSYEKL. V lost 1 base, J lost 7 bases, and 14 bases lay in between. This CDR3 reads CASSQVGSRENIQYF. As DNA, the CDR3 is TGCGCCAGCAGCCAAGTCGGGTCCCGGGAGAACATTCAGTACTTC.

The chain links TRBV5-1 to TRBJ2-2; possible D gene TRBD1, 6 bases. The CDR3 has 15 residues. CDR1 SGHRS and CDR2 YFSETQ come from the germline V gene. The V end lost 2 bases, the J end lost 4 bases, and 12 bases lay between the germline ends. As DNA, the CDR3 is TGCGCCAGCAGCTTCGGGACACCTGTCACCGGGGAGCTGTTTTTT. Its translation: CASSFGTPVTGELFF.

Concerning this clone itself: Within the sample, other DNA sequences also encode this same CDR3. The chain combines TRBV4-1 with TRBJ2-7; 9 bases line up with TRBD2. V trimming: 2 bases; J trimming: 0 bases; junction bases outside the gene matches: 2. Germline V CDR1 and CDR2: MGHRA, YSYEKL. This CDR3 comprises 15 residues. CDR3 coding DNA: TGCGCCAGCAGCCAATCTAGCGGGGCCTCCTACGAGCAGTACTTC. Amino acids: CASSQSSGASYEQYF.

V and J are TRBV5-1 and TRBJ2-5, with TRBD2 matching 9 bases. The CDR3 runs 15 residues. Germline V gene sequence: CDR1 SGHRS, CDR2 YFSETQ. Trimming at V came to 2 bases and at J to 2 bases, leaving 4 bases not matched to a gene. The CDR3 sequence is CASSFLAGRQETQYF. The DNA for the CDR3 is TGCGCCAGCAGCTTTCTAGCGGGGCGACAAGAGACCCAGTACTTC.

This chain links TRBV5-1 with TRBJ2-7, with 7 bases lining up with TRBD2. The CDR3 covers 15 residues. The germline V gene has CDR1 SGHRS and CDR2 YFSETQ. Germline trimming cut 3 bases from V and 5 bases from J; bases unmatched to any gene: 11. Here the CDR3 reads CASSWRGGEIDEQYF. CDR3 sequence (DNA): TGCGCCAGCAGCTGGAGGGGAGGGGAGATTGACGAGCAGTACTTC.

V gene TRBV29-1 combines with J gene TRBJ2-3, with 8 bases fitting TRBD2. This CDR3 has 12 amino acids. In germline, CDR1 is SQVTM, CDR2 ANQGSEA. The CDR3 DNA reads TGCAGTTCGACTAGCGGCACAGATACGCAGTATTTT. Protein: CSSTSGTDTQYF.

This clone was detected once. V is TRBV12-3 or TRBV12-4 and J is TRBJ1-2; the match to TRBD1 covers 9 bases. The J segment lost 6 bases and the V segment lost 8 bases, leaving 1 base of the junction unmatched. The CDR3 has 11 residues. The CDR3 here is CASWTGDGYTF. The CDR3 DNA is TGTGCCAGCTGGACAGGGGATGGCTACACCTTC.

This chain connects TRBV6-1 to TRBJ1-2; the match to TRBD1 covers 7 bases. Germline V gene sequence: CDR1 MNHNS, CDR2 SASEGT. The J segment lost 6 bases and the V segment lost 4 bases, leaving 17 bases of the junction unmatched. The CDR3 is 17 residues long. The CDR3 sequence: CASSGGDRGLLRDGYTF. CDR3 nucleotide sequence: TGTGCCAGCAGTGGCGGGGACAGAGGTCTCCTTCGGGATGGCTACACCTTC.

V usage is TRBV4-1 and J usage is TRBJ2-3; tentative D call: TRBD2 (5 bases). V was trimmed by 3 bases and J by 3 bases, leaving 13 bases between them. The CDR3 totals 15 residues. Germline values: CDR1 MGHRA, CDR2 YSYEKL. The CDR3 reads CASSQGSRGTDTQYF. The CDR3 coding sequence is TGCGCCAGCAGCCAGGGCTCCAGAGGGACAGATACGCAGTATTTT.

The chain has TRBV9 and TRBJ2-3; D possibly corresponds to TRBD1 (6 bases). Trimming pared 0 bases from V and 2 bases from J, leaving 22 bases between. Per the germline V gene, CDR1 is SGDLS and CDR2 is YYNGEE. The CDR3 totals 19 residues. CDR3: CASSVAFFLSGTITDTQYF. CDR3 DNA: TGTGCCAGCAGCGTAGCGTTTTTTCTTTCCGGGACAATCACAGATACGCAGTATTTT. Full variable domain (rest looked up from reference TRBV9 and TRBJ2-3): DSGVTQTPKHLITATGQRVTLRCSPRSGDLSVYWYQQSLDQGLQFLIQYYNGEERAKGNILERFSAQQFPDLHSELNLSSLELGDSALYFCASSVAFFLSGTITDTQYFGPGTRLTVL.

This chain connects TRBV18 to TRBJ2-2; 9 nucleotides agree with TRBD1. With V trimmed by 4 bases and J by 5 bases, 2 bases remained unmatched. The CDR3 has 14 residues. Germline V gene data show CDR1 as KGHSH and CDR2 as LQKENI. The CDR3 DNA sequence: TGTGCCAGCTCACGGGACAGGGCGACCGGGGAGCTGTTTTTT. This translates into CASSRDRATGELFF.

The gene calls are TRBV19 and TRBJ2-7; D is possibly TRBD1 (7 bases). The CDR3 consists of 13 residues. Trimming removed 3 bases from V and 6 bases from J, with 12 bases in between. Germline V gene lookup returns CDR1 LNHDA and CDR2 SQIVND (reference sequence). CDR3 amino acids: CASSIQGGGEQYF. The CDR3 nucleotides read TGTGCCAGTAGTATCCAGGGGGGCGGCGAGCAGTACTTC. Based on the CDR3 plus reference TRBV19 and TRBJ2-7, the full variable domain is DGGITQSPKYLFRKEGQNVTLSCEQNLNHDAMYWYRQDPGQGLRLIYYSQIVNDFQKGDIAEGYSVSREKKESFPLTVTSAQKNPTAFYLCASSIQGGGEQYFGPGTRLTVT.

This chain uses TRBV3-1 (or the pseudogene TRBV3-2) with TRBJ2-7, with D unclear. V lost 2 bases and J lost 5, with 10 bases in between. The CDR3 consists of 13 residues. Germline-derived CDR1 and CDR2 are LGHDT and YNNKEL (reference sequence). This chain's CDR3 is CASSQSVVHEQYF. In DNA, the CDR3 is TGTGCCAGCAGCCAATCAGTGGTGCACGAGCAGTACTTC.

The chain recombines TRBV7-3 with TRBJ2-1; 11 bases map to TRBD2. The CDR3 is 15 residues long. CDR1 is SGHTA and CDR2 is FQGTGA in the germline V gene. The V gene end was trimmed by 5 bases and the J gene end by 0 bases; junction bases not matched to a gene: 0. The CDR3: CASSTSGSSYNEQFF. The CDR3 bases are TGTGCCAGCAGCACTAGCGGGAGCTCCTACAATGAGCAGTTCTTC.

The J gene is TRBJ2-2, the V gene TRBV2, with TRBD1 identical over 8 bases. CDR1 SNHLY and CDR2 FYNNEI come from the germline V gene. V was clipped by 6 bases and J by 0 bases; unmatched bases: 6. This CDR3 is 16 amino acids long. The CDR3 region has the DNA TGTGCCAGCAGGACGGGACAGGCCTCGAACACCGGGGAGCTGTTTTTT. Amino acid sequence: CASRTGQASNTGELFF.

This CDR3 reads CASGTSGRSQETQYF. The CDR3, as DNA: TGCGCCAGCGGTACTAGCGGGAGAAGCCAAGAGACCCAGTACTTC. V usage is TRBV5-1 and J usage is TRBJ2-5; TRBD2 aligns across 11 bases. The CDR3 runs to 15 residues. Germline CDR1 and CDR2: SGHRS and YFSETQ. The V gene end was trimmed by 7 bases and the J gene end by 1 base; junction bases not matched to a gene: 6.

The CDR3 region has the DNA TGTGCCAGCAGTGAAGGATCCACGGGGATCGCTCAGCCCCAGCATTTT. The encoded protein is CASSEGSTGIAQPQHF. V is TRBV2 and J is TRBJ1-5; D remains ambiguous. Germline-derived CDR1 and CDR2 are SNHLY and FYNNEI. Trimming cost V 1 base and J 6 bases, with 16 bases left between them. The CDR3 extends over 16 amino acids. The entire variable domain, with the rest obtained from reference TRBV2 and TRBJ1-5, is as follows: EPEVTQTPSHQVTQMGQEVILRCVPISNHLYFYWYRQILGQKVEFLVSFYNNEISEKSEIFDDQFSVERPDGSNFTLKIRSTKLEDSAMYFCASSEGSTGIAQPQHFGDGTRLSIL.

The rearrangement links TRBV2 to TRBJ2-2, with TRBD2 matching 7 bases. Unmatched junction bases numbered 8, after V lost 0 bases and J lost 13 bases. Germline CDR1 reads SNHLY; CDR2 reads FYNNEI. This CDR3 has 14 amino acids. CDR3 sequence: CASSEAPLALGLFF. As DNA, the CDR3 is TGTGCCAGCAGTGAAGCCCCACTAGCGCTTGGGCTGTTTTTT.